This is a list of T cell receptor beta chains from one sample in a study of CD4+ T cells in melanoma. Produced via immunoSEQ multiplex PCR; TCRdb's table is partial and in-frame only. The sample has roughly 15,000 clones; about three quarters are singletons. Specimen: cells from a culture (not recorded whether cultured in vitro). The receptors were gathered from a human donor with melanoma. CDR3s include the opening cysteine and the closing phenylalanine or tryptophan. A D gene is named only where the DNA matches it firmly. Rows may omit the clone size; those that give it use once, few, many or a size class.

J gene	clone size	D gene	V gene	CDR3 length	CDR3 protein	CDR3 DNA
TRBJ2-5	.	.	TRBV10-2	13	CASSDPTKETQYF	TGCGCCAGCAGTGACCCTACAAAAGAGACCCAGTACTTC
TRBJ2-5	.	TRBD1	TRBV18	16	CASSPGQSSVGETQYF	TGTGCCAGCTCACCGGGACAGAGCTCAGTTGGGGAGACCCAGTACTTC
TRBJ2-2	.	TRBD1	TRBV30	15	CAWSTLTGNTGELFF	TGTGCCTGGAGTACCCTGACAGGGAATACCGGGGAGCTGTTTTTT
TRBJ2-7	.	.	TRBV5-6	14	CASSAPGMSYEQYF	TGTGCCAGCAGCGCTCCGGGCATGTCCTACGAGCAGTACTTC
TRBJ2-5	.	.	TRBV19	13	CASSMERQETQYF	TGTGCCAGTAGTATGGAGCGACAAGAGACCCAGTACTTC
TRBJ1-1	.	.	TRBV5-1	12	CASSPEGRSAFF	TGCGCCAGCAGCCCTGAGGGGAGATCAGCTTTCTTT
TRBJ1-6	.	.	TRBV5-4	16	CASSLEPRGVDSPLHF	TGTGCCAGCAGCCTGGAGCCCAGGGGCGTGGATTCACCCCTCCACTTT
TRBJ1-3	few	.	TRBV28	14	CASTLSHSGNTIYF	TGTGCCAGCACCCTCAGCCACTCTGGAAACACCATATATTTT
TRBJ2-7	.	.	TRBV11-2	15	CASSSMLGGRGEQYF	TGTGCCAGCAGCTCGATGCTAGGGGGGCGAGGCGAGCAGTACTTC
TRBJ1-1	.	TRBD1	TRBV6-6	14	CASSSRQGGTEAFF	TGTGCCAGCAGTTCTCGACAGGGTGGAACTGAAGCTTTCTTT
TRBJ1-1	.	TRBD1	TRBV7-2	14	CASSFVQGDTEAFF	TGTGCCAGCAGCTTTGTACAGGGGGACACTGAAGCTTTCTTT
TRBJ2-7	few	TRBD1	TRBV6-5	15	CASIPGGTGGYEQYF	TGTGCCAGTATACCCGGTGGGACAGGGGGCTACGAGCAGTACTTC
TRBJ2-2	.	TRBD2	TRBV5-6	16	CASSGDYSWNTGELFF	TGTGCCAGCAGTGGGGACTATTCTTGGAACACCGGGGAGCTGTTTTTT
TRBJ2-3	few	TRBD1	TRBV11-2	15	CASSSYRGRGDTQYF	TGTGCCAGCAGCTCCTACAGGGGGCGTGGAGATACGCAGTATTTT
TRBJ1-3	.	TRBD1	TRBV19	17	CASTSLTGGRSGNTIYF	TGTGCCAGTACCTCCCTCACAGGGGGCCGCTCTGGAAACACCATATATTTT
TRBJ1-2	few	.	TRBV6-6	14	CASSSPGATYGYTF	TGTGCCAGCAGTTCTCCAGGAGCTACTTATGGCTACACCTTC
TRBJ1-2	.	TRBD1	TRBV7-3	14	CASSRQGGRYGYTF	TGTGCCAGCAGCAGGCAAGGGGGCCGGTATGGCTACACCTTC